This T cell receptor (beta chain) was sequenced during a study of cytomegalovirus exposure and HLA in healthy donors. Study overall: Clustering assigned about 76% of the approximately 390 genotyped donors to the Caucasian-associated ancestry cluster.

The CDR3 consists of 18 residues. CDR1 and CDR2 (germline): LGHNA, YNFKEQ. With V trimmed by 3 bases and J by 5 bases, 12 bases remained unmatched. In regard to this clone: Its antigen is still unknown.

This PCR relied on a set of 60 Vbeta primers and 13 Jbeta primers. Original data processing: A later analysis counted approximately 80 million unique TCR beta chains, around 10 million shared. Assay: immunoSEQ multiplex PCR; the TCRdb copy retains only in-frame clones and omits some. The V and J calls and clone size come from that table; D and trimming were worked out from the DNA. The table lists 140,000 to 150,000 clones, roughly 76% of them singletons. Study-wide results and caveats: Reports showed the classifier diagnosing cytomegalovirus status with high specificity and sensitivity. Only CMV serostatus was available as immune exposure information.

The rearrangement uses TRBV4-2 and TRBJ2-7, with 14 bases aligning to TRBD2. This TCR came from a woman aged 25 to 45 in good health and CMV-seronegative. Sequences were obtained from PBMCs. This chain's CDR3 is CASSQETSGRAFGDEQYF. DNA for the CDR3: TGTGCCAGCAGCCAGGAGACTAGCGGGAGGGCCTTTGGTGACGAGCAGTACTTC.